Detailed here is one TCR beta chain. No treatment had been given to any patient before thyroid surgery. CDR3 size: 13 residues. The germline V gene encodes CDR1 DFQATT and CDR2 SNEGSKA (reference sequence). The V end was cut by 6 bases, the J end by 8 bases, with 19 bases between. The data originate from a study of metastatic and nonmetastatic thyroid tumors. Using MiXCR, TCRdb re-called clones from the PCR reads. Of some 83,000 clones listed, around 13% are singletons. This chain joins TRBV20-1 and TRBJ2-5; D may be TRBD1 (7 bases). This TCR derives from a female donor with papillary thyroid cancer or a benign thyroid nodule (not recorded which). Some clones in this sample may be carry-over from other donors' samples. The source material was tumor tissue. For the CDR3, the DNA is TGCAGTGCCATACAGGGGACGGGAGATACCCAGTACTTC. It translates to CSAIQGTGDTQYF.